The clone carrying this T cell receptor beta chain was detected a few times. Its target is not known. This specimen comes from a study of T-cell reconstitution after alpha-beta-depleted transplantation in children. V dropped 6 bases and J dropped 3; count of bases not matched to a gene: 3. This CDR3 has 13 amino acids. CDR1 DFQATT and CDR2 SNEGSKA come from the germline V gene (reference sequence). Preparing the TCRbeta library involved the use of unique molecular identifiers. MiXCR was run by TCRdb on the PCR reads, yielding one entry per CDR3 protein. This table holds over 90,000 distinct CDR3 sequences, about 7.5% found once. Study results and limitations: Diversity and T-cell counts at one year after transplant derived mostly from new T cells. In some patients, recipient T cells and intrathymic progenitors surviving conditioning explained high day-60 diversity. Reportedly, roughly two months post-transplant, alpha-beta T cells arose from several hundred expanded graft clones.

The rearrangement links TRBV20-1 to TRBJ1-2, with 11 bases fitting TRBD1. The material sequenced was PBMCs, taken before TCRalphabeta/CD19-depleted stem cell transplant. This receptor was identified in a boy aged 2 to 9 with acute lymphoblastic leukemia, due to receive a stem cell transplant. The CDR3 nucleotides read TGCAGTGCCCCGGGACAGGGGGACTATGGCTACACCTTC. Its translation: CSAPGQGDYGYTF.